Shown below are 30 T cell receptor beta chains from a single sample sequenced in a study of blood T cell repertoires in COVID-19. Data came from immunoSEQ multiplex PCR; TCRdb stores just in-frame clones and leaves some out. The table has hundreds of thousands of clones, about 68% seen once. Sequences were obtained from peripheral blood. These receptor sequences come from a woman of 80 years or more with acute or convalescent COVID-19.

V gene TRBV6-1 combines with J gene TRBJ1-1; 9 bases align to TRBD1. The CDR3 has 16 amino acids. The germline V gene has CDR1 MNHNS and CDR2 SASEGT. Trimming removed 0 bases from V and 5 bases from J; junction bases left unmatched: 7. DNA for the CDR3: TGTGCCAGCAGTGAAGCGACAGGGGGGAGGGGAACTGAAGCTTTCTTT. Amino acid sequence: CASSEATGGRGTEAFF.

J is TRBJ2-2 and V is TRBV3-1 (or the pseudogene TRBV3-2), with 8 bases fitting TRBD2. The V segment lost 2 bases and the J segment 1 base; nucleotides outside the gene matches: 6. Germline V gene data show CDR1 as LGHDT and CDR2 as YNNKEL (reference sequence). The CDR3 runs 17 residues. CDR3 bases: TGTGCCAGCAGCCAACTGGGACTAGGGGGGAACACCGGGGAGCTGTTTTTT. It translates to CASSQLGLGGNTGELFF.

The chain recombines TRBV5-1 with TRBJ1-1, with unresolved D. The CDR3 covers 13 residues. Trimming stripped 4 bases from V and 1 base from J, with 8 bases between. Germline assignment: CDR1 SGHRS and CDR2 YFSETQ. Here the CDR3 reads CASSNHRNTEAFF. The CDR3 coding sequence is TGCGCCAGCAGCAACCACAGGAACACTGAAGCTTTCTTT.

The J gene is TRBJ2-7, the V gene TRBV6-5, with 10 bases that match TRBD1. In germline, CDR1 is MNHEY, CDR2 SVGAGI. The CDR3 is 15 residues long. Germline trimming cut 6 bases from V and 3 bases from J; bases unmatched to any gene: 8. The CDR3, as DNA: TGTGCCAGCAGGAGGGAGACAGGGGGCTTCTACGAGCAGTACTTC. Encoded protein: CASRRETGGFYEQYF.

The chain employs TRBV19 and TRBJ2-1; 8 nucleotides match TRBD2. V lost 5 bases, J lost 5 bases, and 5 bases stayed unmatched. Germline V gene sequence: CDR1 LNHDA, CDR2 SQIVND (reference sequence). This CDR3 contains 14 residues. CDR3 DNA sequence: TGTGCCAGTAGTCTTAGCGGGATCCACAATGAGCAGTTCTTC. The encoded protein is CASSLSGIHNEQFF.

CDR3 DNA: TGTGCCAGCTCACCAGGCGGGGGCGATTATGGCTACACCTTC. It yields the protein CASSPGGGDYGYTF. The chain recombines TRBV18 with TRBJ1-2; D perhaps matches TRBD1 (6 bases). Looked up from germline, CDR1 is KGHSH and CDR2 is LQKENI. The CDR3 is 14 amino acids. With 2 bases removed from V and 5 bases from J, the gap between germline ends came to 12 bases.

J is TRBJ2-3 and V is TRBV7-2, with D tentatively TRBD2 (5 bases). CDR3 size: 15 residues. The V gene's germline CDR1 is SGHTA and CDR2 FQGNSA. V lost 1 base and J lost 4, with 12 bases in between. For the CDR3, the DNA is TGTGCCAGCAGCTTAGGGGAGTTTCATTCAGATACGCAGTATTTT. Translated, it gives CASSLGEFHSDTQYF.

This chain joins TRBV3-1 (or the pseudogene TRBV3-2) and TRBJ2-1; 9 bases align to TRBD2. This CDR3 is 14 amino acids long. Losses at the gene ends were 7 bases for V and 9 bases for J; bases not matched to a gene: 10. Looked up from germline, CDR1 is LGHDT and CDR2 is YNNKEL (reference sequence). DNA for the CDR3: TGTGCCAGCAAGGTTAGCGGGAGTAACGGTGAGCAGTTCTTC. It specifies CASKVSGSNGEQFF.

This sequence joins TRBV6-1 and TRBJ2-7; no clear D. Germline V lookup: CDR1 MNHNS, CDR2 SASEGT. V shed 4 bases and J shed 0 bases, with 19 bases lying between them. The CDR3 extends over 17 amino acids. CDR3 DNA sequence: TGTGCCAGCAGTGTCACGGGTGGTGAATTCAACTCCTACGAGCAGTACTTC. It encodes CASSVTGGEFNSYEQYF.

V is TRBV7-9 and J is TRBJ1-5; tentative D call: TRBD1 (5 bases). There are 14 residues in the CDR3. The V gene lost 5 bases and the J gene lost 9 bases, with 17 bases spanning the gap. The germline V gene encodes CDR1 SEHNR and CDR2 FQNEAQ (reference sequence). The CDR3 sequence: CASSIGDGASPQHF. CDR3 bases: TGTGCCAGCAGCATAGGTGATGGGGCCTCGCCCCAGCATTTT.

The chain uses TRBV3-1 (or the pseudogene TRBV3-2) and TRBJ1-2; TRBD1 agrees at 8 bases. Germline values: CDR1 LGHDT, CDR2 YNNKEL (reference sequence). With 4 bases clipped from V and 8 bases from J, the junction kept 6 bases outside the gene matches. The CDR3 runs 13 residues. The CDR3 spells CASSLGQGFGYTF. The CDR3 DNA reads TGTGCCAGCAGCCTTGGACAGGGATTCGGCTACACCTTC.

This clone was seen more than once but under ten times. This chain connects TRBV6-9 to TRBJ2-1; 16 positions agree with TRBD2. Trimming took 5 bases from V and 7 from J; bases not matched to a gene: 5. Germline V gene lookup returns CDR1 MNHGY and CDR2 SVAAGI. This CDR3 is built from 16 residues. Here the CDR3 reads CASSLPGLAGGNEQFF. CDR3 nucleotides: TGTGCCAGCAGTCTCCCGGGACTAGCGGGGGGGAATGAGCAGTTCTTC.

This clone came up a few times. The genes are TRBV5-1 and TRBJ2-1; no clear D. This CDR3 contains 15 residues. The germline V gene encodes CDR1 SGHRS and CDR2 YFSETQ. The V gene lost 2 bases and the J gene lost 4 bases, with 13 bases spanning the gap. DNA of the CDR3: TGCGCCAGCAGCTTTGACGGAGAGACTTACAATGAGCAGTTCTTC. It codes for CASSFDGETYNEQFF.

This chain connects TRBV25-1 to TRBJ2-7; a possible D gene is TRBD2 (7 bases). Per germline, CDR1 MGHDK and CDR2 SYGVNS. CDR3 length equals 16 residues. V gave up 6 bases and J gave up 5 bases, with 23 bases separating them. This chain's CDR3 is CASSLRGAGARNEQYF. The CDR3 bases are TGTGCCAGCAGCCTTCGGGGGGCAGGGGCCCGGAACGAGCAGTACTTC.

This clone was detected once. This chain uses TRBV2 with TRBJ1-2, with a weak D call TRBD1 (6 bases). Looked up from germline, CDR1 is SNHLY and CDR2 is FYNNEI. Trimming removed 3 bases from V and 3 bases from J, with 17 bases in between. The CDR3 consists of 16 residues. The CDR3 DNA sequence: TGTGCCAGCAGTGATATCGGCAGGGACAAAGACTATGGCTACACCTTC. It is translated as CASSDIGRDKDYGYTF. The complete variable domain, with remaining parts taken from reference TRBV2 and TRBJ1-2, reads EPEVTQTPSHQVTQMGQEVILRCVPISNHLYFYWYRQILGQKVEFLVSFYNNEISEKSEIFDDQFSVERPDGSNFTLKIRSTKLEDSAMYFCASSDIGRDKDYGYTFGSGTRLTVV.

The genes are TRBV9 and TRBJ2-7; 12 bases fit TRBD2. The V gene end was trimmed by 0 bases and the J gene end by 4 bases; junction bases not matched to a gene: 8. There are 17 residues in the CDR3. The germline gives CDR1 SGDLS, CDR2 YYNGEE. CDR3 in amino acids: CASSVGGGLAGYYEQYF. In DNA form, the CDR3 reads TGTGCCAGCAGCGTAGGGGGAGGACTAGCGGGGTATTACGAGCAGTACTTC. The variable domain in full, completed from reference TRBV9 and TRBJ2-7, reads DSGVTQTPKHLITATGQRVTLRCSPRSGDLSVYWYQQSLDQGLQFLIQYYNGEERAKGNILERFSAQQFPDLHSELNLSSLELGDSALYFCASSVGGGLAGYYEQYFGPGTRLTVT.

CDR3 nucleotides: TGTGCCAGTAGTACCCTGACAGGGGACTATGGCTACACCTTC. Its translation is CASSTLTGDYGYTF. J is TRBJ1-2 and V is TRBV19; 8 bases line up with TRBD1. The CDR3 sequence is 14 residues long. Germline assignment: CDR1 LNHDA and CDR2 SQIVND (reference sequence). With V trimmed by 4 bases and J by 3 bases, 4 bases remained unmatched.

The CDR3 spells CASSPRDRVGNTIYF. CDR3 bases: TGTGCCAGCAGTCCACGAGACAGGGTGGGAAACACCATATATTTT. The rearrangement joins TRBV6-5 to TRBJ1-3; TRBD1 matches 7 bases. This CDR3 has 15 residues. With V trimmed by 5 bases and J by 4 bases, 8 bases remained unmatched. Germline CDR1 is MNHEY and CDR2 is SVGAGI.

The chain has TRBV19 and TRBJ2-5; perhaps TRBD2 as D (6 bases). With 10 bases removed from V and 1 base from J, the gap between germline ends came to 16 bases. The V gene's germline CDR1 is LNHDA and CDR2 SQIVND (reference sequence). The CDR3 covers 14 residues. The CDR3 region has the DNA TGTGCCAAAAGCTCCGGGAGCTTCCAAGAGACCCAGTACTTC. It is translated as CAKSSGSFQETQYF.

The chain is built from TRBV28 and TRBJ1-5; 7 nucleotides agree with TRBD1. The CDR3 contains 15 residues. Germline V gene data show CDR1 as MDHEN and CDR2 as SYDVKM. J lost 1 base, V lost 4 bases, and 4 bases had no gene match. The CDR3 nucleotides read TGTGCCAGCAGTTATGAGGGGGCCAGCAATCAGCCCCAGCATTTT. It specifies CASSYEGASNQPQHF.

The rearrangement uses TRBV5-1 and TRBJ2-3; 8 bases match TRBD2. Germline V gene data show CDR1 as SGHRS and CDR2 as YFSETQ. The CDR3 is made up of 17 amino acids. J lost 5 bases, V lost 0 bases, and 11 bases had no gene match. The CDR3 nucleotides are TGCGCCAGCAGCTTGGCCAGGGGAGCGGGGGTACGAGATACGCAGTATTTT. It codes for CASSLARGAGVRDTQYF.

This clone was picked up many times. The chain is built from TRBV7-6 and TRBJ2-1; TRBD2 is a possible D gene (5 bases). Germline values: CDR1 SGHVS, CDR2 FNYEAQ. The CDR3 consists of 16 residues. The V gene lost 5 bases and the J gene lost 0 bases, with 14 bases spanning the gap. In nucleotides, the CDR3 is TGTGCCAGCAGCCCGCGACTGGGGAGCTCCTACAATGAGCAGTTCTTC. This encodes CASSPRLGSSYNEQFF.

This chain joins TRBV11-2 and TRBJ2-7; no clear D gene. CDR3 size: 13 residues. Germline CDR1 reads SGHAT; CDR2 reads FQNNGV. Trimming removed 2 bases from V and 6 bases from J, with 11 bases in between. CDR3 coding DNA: TGTGCCAGCAGCTTATCCCATGGCGGCGAGCAGTACTTC. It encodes CASSLSHGGEQYF.

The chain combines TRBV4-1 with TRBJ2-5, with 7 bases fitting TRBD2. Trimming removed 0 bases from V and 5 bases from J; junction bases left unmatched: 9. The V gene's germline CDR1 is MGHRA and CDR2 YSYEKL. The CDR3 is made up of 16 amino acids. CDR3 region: CASSQDPRWEGETQYF. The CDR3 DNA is TGCGCCAGCAGCCAAGATCCACGGTGGGAGGGGGAGACCCAGTACTTC.

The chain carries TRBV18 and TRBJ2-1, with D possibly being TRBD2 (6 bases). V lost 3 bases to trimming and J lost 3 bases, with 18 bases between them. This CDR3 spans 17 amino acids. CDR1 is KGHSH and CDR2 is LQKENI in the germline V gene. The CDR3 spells CASSPSARGALYNEQFF. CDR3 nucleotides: TGTGCCAGCTCACCCTCGGCGCGGGGTGCCCTCTACAATGAGCAGTTCTTC.

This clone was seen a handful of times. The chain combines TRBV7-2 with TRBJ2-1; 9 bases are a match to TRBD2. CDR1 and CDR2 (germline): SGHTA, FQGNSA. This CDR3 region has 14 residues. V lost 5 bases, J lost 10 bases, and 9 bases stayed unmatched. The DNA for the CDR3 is TGTGCCAGCAGCCTACCTAGCGGGGTTAACGAGCAGTTCTTC. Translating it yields CASSLPSGVNEQFF. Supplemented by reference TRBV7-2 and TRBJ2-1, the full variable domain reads GAGVSQSPSNKVTEKGKDVELRCDPISGHTALYWYRQSLGQGLEFLIYFQGNSAPDKSGLPSDRFSAERTGGSVSTLTIQRTQQEDSAVYLCASSLPSGVNEQFFGPGTRLTVL.

DNA of the CDR3: TGTGCCAGCAGCTTTGCAGGGAGGGTCTACGAGCAGTACTTC. Protein: CASSFAGRVYEQYF. V is TRBV7-9 and J is TRBJ2-7; 7 positions match TRBD2. V lost 3 bases, J lost 3 bases, and 5 bases stayed unmatched. The CDR3 has 14 residues. Germline V CDR1 and CDR2: SEHNR, FQNEAQ (reference sequence).

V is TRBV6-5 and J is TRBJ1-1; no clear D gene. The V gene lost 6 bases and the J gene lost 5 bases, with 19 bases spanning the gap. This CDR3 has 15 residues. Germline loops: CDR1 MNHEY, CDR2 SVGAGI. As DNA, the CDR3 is TGTGCCAGCAGGCAGAGTCGTCTTGAGGGTACTGAAGCTTTCTTT. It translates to CASRQSRLEGTEAFF.

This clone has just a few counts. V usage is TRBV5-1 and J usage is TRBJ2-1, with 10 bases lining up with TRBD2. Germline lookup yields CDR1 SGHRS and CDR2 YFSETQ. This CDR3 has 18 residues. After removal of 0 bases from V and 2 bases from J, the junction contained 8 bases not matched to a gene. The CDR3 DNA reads TGCGCCAGCAGCTTGGGTCTTCTAGCGGGAGCAGCCTACAATGAGCAGTTCTTC. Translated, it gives CASSLGLLAGAAYNEQFF.

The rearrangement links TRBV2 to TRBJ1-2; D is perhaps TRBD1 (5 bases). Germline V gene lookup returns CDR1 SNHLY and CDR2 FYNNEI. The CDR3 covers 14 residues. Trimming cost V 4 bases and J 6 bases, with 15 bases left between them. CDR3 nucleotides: TGTGCCAGCAGTGTTATAAGGGGCGAGGATGGCTACACCTTC. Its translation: CASSVIRGEDGYTF.